This TCR beta chain was captured by sequencing in a study of cytomegalovirus exposure and HLA in healthy donors. Looking at the study overall: A prior study identified 100 million to 130 million unique TCR beta sequences from about 179 million T cells.

The PCR ran on 60 Vbeta and 13 Jbeta primers. Some clones are missing from TCRdb's copy, which holds only in-frame ones; the method was immunoSEQ multiplex PCR. The sample's table shows 200,000 to 250,000 clones. Germline V gene sequence: CDR1 MGHDK, CDR2 SYGVNS. The CDR3 is 13 amino acids. V trimming: 5 bases; J trimming: 8 bases; junction bases outside the gene matches: 7. The TCR sequence derives from a girl aged 2-10 years in good health and CMV-seropositive. Source material: PBMCs. The chain uses TRBV25-1 and TRBJ1-2, with 8 bases matching TRBD1. This chain's CDR3 is CASSTQGARGYTF. The DNA of the CDR3 is TGTGCCAGCAGTACCCAGGGGGCGAGAGGCTACACCTTC.